This T cell receptor beta chain is from a study of molecular identifiers for immune sequencing clone quantification. V lost 7 bases to trimming and J lost 2 bases; unmatched junction nucleotides: 11. Germline assignment: CDR1 PRHDT and CDR2 FYEKMQ (reference sequence). The CDR3 spans 16 residues. MiXCR, run by TCRdb on the PCR reads, gives a single entry per CDR3 protein. The table records 250,000 to 400,000 distinct CDR3 sequences, 20% to 25% of them present only once. A note on this clonotype: This clone may be a read error of a much larger clone one base away.

The TCR comes from a human donor in good health. Some libraries in this study had Jurkat cell RNA spiked in. The sample taken for sequencing was naive CD8+ T cells from blood, with Jurkat cell RNA spiked in. As for subset: FACS-sorted CD8+CD4-CCR7+CD45RA+ naive T cells. The chain joins TRBV13 to TRBJ2-3; 8 bases match TRBD2. CDR3 amino acids: CASNKMRGADTDTQYF. CDR3 coding DNA: TGTGCCAGCAACAAAATGCGGGGGGCCGACACAGATACGCAGTATTTT.